One and the same sample provided the 28 T cell receptor beta chains below, sequenced in a study of CXCR3-negative and CXCR3-positive naive CD8 T cells. Study-level findings and limits: Relative to CXCR3-negative naive cells, CXCR3-positive naive cells had more hydrophobic TRB CDR3s.

Libraries were UMI-labeled 5' RACE TRB cDNA. TCRdb reprocessed the 5' RACE reads and keeps a single row for each CDR3 protein, giving no DNA. The ten top clones account for 0.36%, within a sample of 90,000 to 150,000 distinct CDR3 sequences. Antigens for these TCRs are unknown. The sample comprised naive CXCR3+ CD8+ T cells from blood. The subset is: CD45RO-CCR7+CD27+CD95- naive CD8+ T cells expressing CXCR3 (TNR3+). The receptors here all came from a human donor in good health. Some clones in this sample may be carry-over from other donors' samples.

The V and J genes are TRBV9 and TRBJ2-7; TCRdb's D call of TRBD1 is untestable without DNA. Germline V gene lookup returns CDR1 SGDLS and CDR2 YYNGEE. The CDR3 has 14 amino acids. This CDR3 reads CASSFGATIYEQYF.

This chain connects TRBV5-1 to TRBJ2-5; lacking DNA, the TRBD1 call made by TCRdb goes unchecked. This CDR3 is built from 18 residues. The germline V gene has CDR1 SGHRS and CDR2 YFSETQ. CDR3 amino acids: CASSFMTGGLIDQETQYF.

The rearrangement links TRBV20-1 to TRBJ1-1; TCRdb returns TRBD1, unconfirmable since there is no DNA. CDR3 size: 15 residues. The germline CDR1 and CDR2 sequences are DFQATT and SNEGSKA (reference sequence). CDR3 protein: CSARDGFGTNTEAFF.

CDR3: CASSLEGREQYF. V is TRBV7-9 and J is TRBJ2-7; TCRdb reports TRBD1, a call that lacks DNA to check it against. The CDR3 covers 12 residues. CDR1 SEHNR and CDR2 FQNEAQ come from the germline V gene (reference sequence).

V gene TRBV20-1 combines with J gene TRBJ1-5. CDR1 is DFQATT and CDR2 is SNEGSKA in the germline V gene (reference sequence). This CDR3 has 16 amino acids. CDR3 amino acids: CSAREEGSQFNQPQHF.

The gene calls are TRBV12-3 or TRBV12-4 and TRBJ2-7; TCRdb designates TRBD1, a call that cannot be tested without DNA. The CDR3 runs to 11 residues. CDR3 region: CASSSGLVPYF.

V usage is TRBV29-1 and J usage is TRBJ2-1; there is no DNA to check the TCRdb D call of TRBD1. Germline CDR1 is SQVTM and CDR2 is ANQGSEA. The CDR3 loop spans 16 amino acids. The CDR3 reads CSVEDQGVLSYNEQFF.

The V and J genes are TRBV6-2 or TRBV6-3 and TRBJ2-7; TCRdb lists TRBD2, though no DNA is available to test this call. CDR1 MNHEY and CDR2 SVGEGT come from the germline V gene. This CDR3 region has 17 residues. The CDR3 sequence: CASSYPSSGTSPYEQYF.

The chain uses TRBV3-1 and TRBJ2-1; the D call from TCRdb, TRBD2, cannot be confirmed without DNA. The germline CDR1 and CDR2 sequences are LGHDT and YNNKEL (reference sequence). The CDR3 loop spans 15 amino acids. The CDR3 sequence is CASSQGASGDNEQFF.

The V and J genes are TRBV7-9 and TRBJ2-2. Germline CDR1 and CDR2: SEHNR and FQNEAQ (reference sequence). The CDR3 totals 12 residues. CDR3 region: CASSSNTGELFF.

The CDR3 protein is CAISRSGNEVDTQYF. The chain employs TRBV10-3 and TRBJ2-3; TCRdb lists TRBD2, though no DNA is available to test this call. The CDR3 totals 15 residues. From germline, CDR1 is ENHRY and CDR2 SYGVKD.

The chain couples TRBV6-2 or TRBV6-3 to TRBJ2-7; TCRdb returns TRBD1, unconfirmable since there is no DNA. CDR3 length equals 15 residues. CDR1 is MNHEY and CDR2 is SVGEGT in the germline V gene. CDR3 sequence reads: CASSPRDRASYEQYF.

This chain uses TRBV5-1 with TRBJ2-1. Germline CDR1 and CDR2: SGHRS and YFSETQ. The CDR3 has 13 amino acids. The chain's CDR3 is CASSLDHYNEQFF.

The chain employs TRBV7-9 and TRBJ2-1; TCRdb returns TRBD2, unconfirmable since there is no DNA. Germline-derived CDR1 and CDR2 are SEHNR and FQNEAQ (reference sequence). The CDR3 sequence is 17 residues long. The CDR3 region is CASSSRGPLPGSNEQFF.

The chain joins TRBV18 to TRBJ2-3; TCRdb picks TRBD2, but there is no DNA to check that call. Per germline, CDR1 KGHSH and CDR2 LQKENI. This CDR3 spans 16 amino acids. CDR3 amino acids: CASSPTSGTSTDTQYF.

The rearrangement joins TRBV27 to TRBJ2-1; the TRBD2 assignment by TCRdb is unverifiable without DNA. Germline values: CDR1 MNHEY, CDR2 SMNVEV (reference sequence). The CDR3 totals 15 residues. The CDR3 spells CASSLLAGVINEQFF.

The V gene is TRBV27, the J gene TRBJ2-1; TCRdb outputs TRBD2, but without DNA this stays unchecked. CDR3 length: 14 amino acids. Germline CDR1 is MNHEY and CDR2 is SMNVEV (reference sequence). The CDR3 sequence: CASGEAGTYNEQFF.

The chain links TRBV2 to TRBJ2-5; the D call of TRBD1 rests on TCRdb alone, since no DNA is present to check it. The germline CDR1 and CDR2 sequences are SNHLY and FYNNEI. This CDR3 has 14 amino acids. The CDR3: CASSDPGAEETQYF.

The CDR3 reads CASSTLTGQGNYGYTF. The chain couples TRBV28 to TRBJ1-2; the D call of TRBD1 rests on TCRdb alone, since no DNA is present to check it. The CDR3 length is 16 residues. The V gene's germline CDR1 is MDHEN and CDR2 SYDVKM.

The chain links TRBV29-1 to TRBJ1-1; no DNA is available, so the TRBD1 call from TCRdb remains unchecked. This CDR3 is 12 amino acids long. Germline CDR1 is SQVTM and CDR2 is ANQGSEA. The chain's CDR3 is CSARTGLTEAFF.

The chain links TRBV29-1 to TRBJ2-7; no DNA is available, so the TRBD1 call from TCRdb remains unchecked. In germline, CDR1 is SQVTM, CDR2 ANQGSEA. This CDR3 spans 15 amino acids. The CDR3 here is CSVEITGTATYEQYF.

The chain recombines TRBV29-1 with TRBJ2-1; checking the TCRdb D call of TRBD2 is not possible without DNA. CDR3 length: 18 amino acids. Germline CDR1 is SQVTM and CDR2 is ANQGSEA. This CDR3 reads CSVERLAGSGRGYNEQFF.

This chain links TRBV7-8 with TRBJ2-5; there is no DNA to check the TCRdb D call of TRBD2. The CDR3 spans 15 residues. Germline CDR1 reads SGHVS; CDR2 reads FQNEAQ. CDR3 loop: CASSLVVRGPETQYF.

V usage is TRBV7-9 and J usage is TRBJ2-1; TCRdb's assignment of TRBD1 cannot be checked, as there is no DNA. This CDR3 spans 14 amino acids. Germline V gene data show CDR1 as SEHNR and CDR2 as FQNEAQ (reference sequence). The CDR3 sequence is CASSLDGNYGEQFF.

The chain recombines TRBV14 with TRBJ2-7; TCRdb's D call, TRBD1, is unchecked because there is no DNA. Germline CDR1 and CDR2: SGHDN and FVKESK. The CDR3 is 15 residues long. The CDR3 here is CASSHFRTGSYEQYF.

The chain is built from TRBV25-1 and TRBJ2-3; with no DNA, the TCRdb D assignment of TRBD1 cannot be verified. The CDR3 loop spans 16 amino acids. Germline V gene data show CDR1 as MGHDK and CDR2 as SYGVNS. CDR3 in amino acids: CASSWGPSVSGDTQYF.

The chain carries TRBV28 and TRBJ2-7; TCRdb names TRBD1, which stays unverified in the absence of DNA. Germline assignment: CDR1 MDHEN and CDR2 SYDVKM. The CDR3 is made up of 13 amino acids. The CDR3 loop reads CASSLDTPYEQYF.

The chain employs TRBV7-3 and TRBJ2-3. The CDR3 loop spans 14 amino acids. Germline assignment: CDR1 SGHTA and CDR2 FQGTGA. The CDR3 protein is CASSLMDSTDTQYF.